The clone carrying this T cell receptor beta chain was picked up many times. The data were obtained in a study of blood T cells in healthy people across ages. V lost 3 bases to trimming and J lost 8 bases, with 8 bases between them. Germline lookup yields CDR1 PRHDT and CDR2 FYEKMQ (reference sequence). The CDR3 has 12 amino acids. With a J-beta primer mix and a sample-barcoded 5' primer, a second PCR ran about 6 to 11 cycles. TCRdb analysed the 5' RACE reads with MiXCR anew, one entry per CDR3 protein. The sample lists roughly 1,000,000 distinct CDR3 sequences; approximately 25% were seen once. The same specimen was also included in a second study, on T cells of mothers and their children. From that paper: Per child, around 2.9 million TCR beta CDR3 reads were obtained, against over 9.5 million per mother. Unrelated mother-child pairs always had slightly, but never significantly, lower normalized overlap than related pairs.

This TCR derives from a girl aged 2 to 10 in good health. This chain links TRBV13 with TRBJ2-1; D is undetermined. Sequencing used blood. CDR3 region: CASSLGVDEQFF. Here the CDR3 DNA reads TGTGCCAGCAGCTTGGGCGTGGATGAGCAGTTCTTC.